These T cell receptor beta chains were read from a single sample in a study of shared clonotypes between healthy human individuals. Some clones are missing from TCRdb's copy, which holds only in-frame ones; the method was immunoSEQ multiplex PCR. The sample has under 2,500,000 clones, about 94% seen once; the top ten hold roughly 0.13%. The sample taken for sequencing was naive CD4+ T cells sorted from blood. Receptors were obtained from a man between 18 and 29 years old in good health. CDR3s include the opening cysteine and the closing phenylalanine or tryptophan. A D gene is named only where the DNA matches it firmly. Part of the rows lack a size; the others show once, few, many or a class for expanded clones.

NA,TRBD1,TRBV7-9,TRBJ2-7,TGTGCCAGCAGCATCCGGGACAGGGGTCTAGCCCGAACCTACGAGCAGTACTTC,CASSIRDRGLARTYEQYF
NA,NA,TRBV5-1,TRBJ2-1,TGCGCCAGCAGCTTGGGCGCAGGGGAGCAGTTCTTC,CASSLGAGEQFF
NA,NA,TRBV7-6,TRBJ2-1,TGTGCCAGCAGCCCTGCCTCGGGCCCTTACAATGAGCAGTTCTTC,CASSPASGPYNEQFF
NA,TRBD2,TRBV5-4,TRBJ2-1,TGTGCCAGCAGCAGGGACTACTCGAGCTCCTACAATGAGCAGTTCTTC,CASSRDYSSSYNEQFF
NA,TRBD1,TRBV4-1,TRBJ2-7,TGCGCCAGCAGCCCCGGACAGGGGCGCTACGAGCAGTACTTC,CASSPGQGRYEQYF
NA,NA,TRBV5-1,TRBJ1-2,TGCGCCAGCAGCTTGGAAGGAGCTAACTATGGCTACACCTTC,CASSLEGANYGYTF
NA,TRBD1,TRBV6-6,TRBJ2-7,TGCGCCAGCAGTCGAGACAGGGGGACCTACGAGCAGTACTTC,CASSRDRGTYEQYF
NA,TRBD2,TRBV2,TRBJ2-1,TGTGCCAGCAGAGGGAGGACTAGCGGACCCAAGCAGTTCTTC,CASRGRTSGPKQFF
NA,NA,TRBV4-3,TRBJ2-3,TGCGCCAGCAGCCTCGGGACTCTCACAGATACGCAGTATTTT,CASSLGTLTDTQYF
NA,NA,TRBV18,TRBJ2-7,TGTGCCAGCTCACCACCGAACGGGATCAGCTCCTACGAGCAGTACTTC,CASSPPNGISSYEQYF
NA,TRBD1,TRBV5-6,TRBJ2-3,TGTGCCAGCAGCTTGGCATTACGACAGGGGATGGATACGCAGTATTTT,CASSLALRQGMDTQYF
once,TRBD1,TRBV28,TRBJ1-5,TGTGCCAGCAGTTTTGGAGGGGGCAACAATCAGCCCCAGCATTTT,CASSFGGGNNQPQHF
NA,NA,TRBV9,TRBJ2-2,TGTGCCAGCAGCGGAGTCTTTGGCACCGGGGAGCTGTTTTTT,CASSGVFGTGELFF
NA,TRBD2,TRBV4-2,TRBJ2-2,TGTGCCAGCAGCCAAGGTGACCGGGGGGGCCGAGGGGAGCTGTTTTTT,CASSQGDRGGRGELFF
NA,NA,TRBV5-1,TRBJ2-1,TGCGCCAGCAGCTGGACCCCTGGGGATGAGCAGTTCTTC,CASSWTPGDEQFF
NA,TRBD1,TRBV30,TRBJ1-6,TGTGCCTGGAGTGTGGCAGGGGGTAATTCACCCCTCCACTTT,CAWSVAGGNSPLHF
NA,TRBD2,TRBV7-2,TRBJ2-7,TGTGCCAGCAGCTTAGATTCGGGAGGGAGCTGGTACGAGCAGTACTTC,CASSLDSGGSWYEQYF
NA,TRBD1,TRBV6-4,TRBJ2-7,TGTGCCAGCAACGTACAGGGGGCTATCATCTACGAGCAGTACTTC,CASNVQGAIIYEQYF
NA,TRBD1,TRBV5-6,TRBJ2-7,TGTGCCGGTAGACAGGGCTACGAGCAGTACTTC,CAGRQGYEQYF
NA,NA,TRBV2,TRBJ2-2,TGTGCCAGCAGCCCTTCGGGGGCCCGCGGCGGGGAGCTGTTTTTT,CASSPSGARGGELFF
NA,NA,TRBV13,TRBJ1-1,TGTGCCAGCAGCTTAGGCCTAAGAGGCACTGAAGCTTTCTTT,CASSLGLRGTEAFF
NA,TRBD1,TRBV6-1,TRBJ1-2,TGTGCCAGCAGTGGGAACGGACAGGGTTGGTATGGCTACACCTTC,CASSGNGQGWYGYTF
NA,TRBD2,TRBV9,TRBJ2-2,TGTGCCAGCAGCGTGACTAGCGGGAACTGGGGCACCGGGGAGCTGTTTTTT,CASSVTSGNWGTGELFF
once,TRBD1,TRBV11-2,TRBJ1-1,TGTGCCAGCAGCTTCCAGACAGGGGGTAACACTGAAGCTTTCTTT,CASSFQTGGNTEAFF
NA,TRBD1,TRBV30,TRBJ1-5,TGTGCCTGGAGTCCCGGACAGGGAGGACAGCCCCAGCATTTT,CAWSPGQGGQPQHF
NA,NA,TRBV15,TRBJ1-4,TGTGCCACCAGCAGAGATCAGGGACTGGGAAAACTGTTTTTT,CATSRDQGLGKLFF
once,NA,TRBV19,TRBJ1-1,TGTGCCAGTAGTATAGCAGCAATCGGCGGGACTGAAGCTTTCTTT,CASSIAAIGGTEAFF
NA,NA,TRBV9,TRBJ1-4,TGTGCCAGCTCCCGGGGTACCGGGTCTAATGAAAAACTGTTTTTT,CASSRGTGSNEKLFF
NA,TRBD1,TRBV5-4,TRBJ2-7,TGTGCCAGCAGCTTGCCCTCCGGACAGGGCCTCTACGAGCAGTACTTC,CASSLPSGQGLYEQYF
NA,TRBD1,TRBV6-1,TRBJ2-3,TGTGCCAGCAGTGGGGGGACAGGGGGCGTGGATACGCAGTATTTT,CASSGGTGGVDTQYF
NA,TRBD1,TRBV7-9,TRBJ1-2,TGTGCCAGCAGCCCGGGACAGGACTATGGCTACACCTTC,CASSPGQDYGYTF
NA,NA,TRBV11-3,TRBJ2-5,TGTGCCAGCAGCTTACAGGGGACGGGGACCCAGTACTTC,CASSLQGTGTQYF
NA,NA,TRBV6-1,TRBJ1-6,TGTGCCCACGGGGGGGCTTCCTATAATTCACCCCTCCACTTT,CAHGGASYNSPLHF
NA,NA,TRBV4-1,TRBJ2-3,TGCGCCAGCAGCCAAGAACCCAGGGCTACGCAGTATTTT,CASSQEPRATQYF
NA,TRBD1,TRBV5-1,TRBJ1-4,TGCGCCAGCAGCTCCACAGGGGGTGCAACTAATGAAAAACTGTTTTTT,CASSSTGGATNEKLFF
NA,NA,TRBV10-3,TRBJ2-5,TGTGCCATCAGCGCAGCAGGGAACCAAGAGACCCAGTACTTC,CAISAAGNQETQYF
NA,NA,TRBV6-5,TRBJ1-2,TGTGCCAGCAGTTACTCGAGGCCGGCTTACGGCTACACCTTC,CASSYSRPAYGYTF
NA,TRBD1,TRBV5-1,TRBJ2-5,TGCGCCAGCAGCTTGGGGTCAGGGGGCCAAGAGACCCAGTACTTC,CASSLGSGGQETQYF
NA,NA,TRBV5-4,TRBJ1-4,TGTGCCAGCAGCTCGGGAGGGGCAACTAATGAAAAACTGTTTTTT,CASSSGGATNEKLFF